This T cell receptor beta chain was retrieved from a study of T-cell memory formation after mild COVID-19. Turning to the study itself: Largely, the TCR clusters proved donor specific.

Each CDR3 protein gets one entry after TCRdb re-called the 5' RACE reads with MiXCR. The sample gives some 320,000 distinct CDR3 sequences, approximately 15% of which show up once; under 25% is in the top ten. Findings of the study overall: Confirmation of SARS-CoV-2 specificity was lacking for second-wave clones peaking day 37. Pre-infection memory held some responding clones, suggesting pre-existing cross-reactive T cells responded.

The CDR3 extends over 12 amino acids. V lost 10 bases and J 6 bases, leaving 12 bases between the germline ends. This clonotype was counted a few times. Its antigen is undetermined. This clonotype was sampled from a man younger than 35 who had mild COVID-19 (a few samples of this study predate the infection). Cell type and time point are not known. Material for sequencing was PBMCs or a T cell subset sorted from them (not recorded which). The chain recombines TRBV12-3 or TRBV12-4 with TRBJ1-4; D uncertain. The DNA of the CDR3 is TGTGCCATCGGGAATCTCTATGAAAAACTGTTTTTT. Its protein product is CAIGNLYEKLFF.